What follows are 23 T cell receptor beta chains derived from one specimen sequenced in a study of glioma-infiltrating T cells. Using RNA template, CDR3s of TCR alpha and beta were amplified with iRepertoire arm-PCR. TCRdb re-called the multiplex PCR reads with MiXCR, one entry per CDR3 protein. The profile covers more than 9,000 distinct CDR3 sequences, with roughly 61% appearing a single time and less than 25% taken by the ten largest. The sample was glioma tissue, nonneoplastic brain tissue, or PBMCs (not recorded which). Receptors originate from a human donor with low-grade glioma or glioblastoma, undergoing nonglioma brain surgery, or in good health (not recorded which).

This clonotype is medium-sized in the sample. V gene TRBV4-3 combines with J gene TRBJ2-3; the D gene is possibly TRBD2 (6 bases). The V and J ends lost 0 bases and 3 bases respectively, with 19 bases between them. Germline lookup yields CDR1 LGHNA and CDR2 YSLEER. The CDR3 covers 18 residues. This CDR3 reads CASSQDSGTPTVTDTQYF. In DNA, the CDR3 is TGCGCCAGCAGCCAAGACTCCGGGACTCCTACCGTGACAGATACGCAGTATTTT.

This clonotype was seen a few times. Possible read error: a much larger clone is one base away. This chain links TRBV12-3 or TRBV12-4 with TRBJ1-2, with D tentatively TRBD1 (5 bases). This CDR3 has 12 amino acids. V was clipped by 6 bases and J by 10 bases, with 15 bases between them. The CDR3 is CASRNQGSVYTF. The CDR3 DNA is TGTGCCAGCAGGAATCAGGGAAGCGTCTACACCTTC.

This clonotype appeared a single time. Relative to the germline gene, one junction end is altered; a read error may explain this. CDR3 protein: CASSRTGNTEAFF. The CDR3 DNA follows: TGCGCCAGCAGCAGGACAGGGAACACTGAAGCTTTTTTT. This chain links TRBV5-1 with TRBJ1-1; 8 bases align to TRBD1. The CDR3 has 13 amino acids. Per germline, CDR1 SGHRS and CDR2 YFSETQ. The variable domain in full, completed from reference TRBV5-1 and TRBJ1-1, reads KAGVTQTPRYLIKTRGQQVTLSCSPISGHRSVSWYQQTPGQGLQFLFEYFSETQRNKGNFPGRFSGRQFSNSRSEMNVSTLELGDSALYLCASSRTGNTEAFFGQGTRLTVV.

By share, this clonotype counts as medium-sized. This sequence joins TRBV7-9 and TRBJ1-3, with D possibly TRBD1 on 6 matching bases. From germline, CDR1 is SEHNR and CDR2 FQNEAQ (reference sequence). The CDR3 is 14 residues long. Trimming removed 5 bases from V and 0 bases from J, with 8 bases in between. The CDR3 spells CASSPDSSGNTIYF. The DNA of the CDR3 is TGTGCCAGCAGCCCGGACAGCTCTGGAAACACCATATATTTT.

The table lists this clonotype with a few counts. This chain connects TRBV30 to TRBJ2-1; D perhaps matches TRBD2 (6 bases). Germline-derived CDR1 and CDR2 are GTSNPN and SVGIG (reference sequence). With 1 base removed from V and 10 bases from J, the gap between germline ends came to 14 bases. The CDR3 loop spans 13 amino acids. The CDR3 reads CAWSGWDFREQFF. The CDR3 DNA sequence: TGTGCCTGGAGTGGTTGGGACTTTAGGGAGCAGTTCTTC.

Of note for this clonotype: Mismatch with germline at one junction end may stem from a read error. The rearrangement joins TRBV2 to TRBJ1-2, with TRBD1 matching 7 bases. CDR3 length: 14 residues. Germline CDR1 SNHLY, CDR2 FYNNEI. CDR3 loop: CASRGDSGKYGYTF. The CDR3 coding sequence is TGTGCCAGCAGGGGGGACAGCGGGAAATATGGCTACACATTC.

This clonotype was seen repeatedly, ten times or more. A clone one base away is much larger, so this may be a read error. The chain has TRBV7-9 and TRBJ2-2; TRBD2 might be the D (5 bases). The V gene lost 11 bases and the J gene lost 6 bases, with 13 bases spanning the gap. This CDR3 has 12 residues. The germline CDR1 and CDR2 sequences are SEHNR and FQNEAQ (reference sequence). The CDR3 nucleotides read TGTGCCGTACTAGAGGACCCCGGGGAGCTGTTTTTT. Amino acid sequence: CAVLEDPGELFF.

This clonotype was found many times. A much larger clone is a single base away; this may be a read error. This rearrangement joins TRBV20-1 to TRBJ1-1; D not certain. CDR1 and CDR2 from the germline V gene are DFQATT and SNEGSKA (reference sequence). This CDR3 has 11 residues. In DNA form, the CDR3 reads TGCAGTGTGAACGGGAACACTGGAGCTTTCTTT. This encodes CSVNGNTGAFF.

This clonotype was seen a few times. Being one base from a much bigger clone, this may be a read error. The CDR3 loop is CSVTRDPSGELFF. CDR3 nucleotides: TGCAGCGTCACCAGGGACCCCTCCGGGGAGCTGTTTTTT. V is TRBV29-1 and J is TRBJ2-2; the D call may be TRBD1 or TRBD2 (5 bases each). The germline V gene encodes CDR1 SQVTM and CDR2 ANQGSEA. The CDR3 covers 13 residues. Trimming removed 6 bases at V and 6 bases at J, with 14 bases between.

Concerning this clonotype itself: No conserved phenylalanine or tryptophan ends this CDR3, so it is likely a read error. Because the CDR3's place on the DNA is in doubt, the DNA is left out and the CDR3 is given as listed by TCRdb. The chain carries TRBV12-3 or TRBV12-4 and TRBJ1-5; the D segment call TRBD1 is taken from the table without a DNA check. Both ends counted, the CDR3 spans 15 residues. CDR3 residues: CASSPPTELDQPQRY.

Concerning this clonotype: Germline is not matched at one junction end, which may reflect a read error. The CDR3 DNA follows: TGCGGCGTTACGGTTCTCAACACTGAAGCTTTCTTT. It translates to CGVTVLNTEAFF. The rearrangement links TRBV29-1 to TRBJ1-1; D gene unclear. This CDR3 has 12 residues. The germline V gene encodes CDR1 SQVTM and CDR2 ANQGSEA.

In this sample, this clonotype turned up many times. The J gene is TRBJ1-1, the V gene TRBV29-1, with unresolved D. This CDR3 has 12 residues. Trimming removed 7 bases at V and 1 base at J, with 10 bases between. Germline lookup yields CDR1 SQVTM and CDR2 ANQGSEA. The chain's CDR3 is CSARRPNTEAFF. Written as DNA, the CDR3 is TGCAGCGCCCGGCGGCCGAACACTGAAGCTTTCTTT.

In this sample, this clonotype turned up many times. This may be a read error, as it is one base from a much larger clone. CDR3 residues: CARSLEVGSYNEQFF. The CDR3 nucleotides are TGTGCCCGCAGCTTAGAGGTCGGCTCCTACAATGAGCAGTTCTTC. This chain uses TRBV7-6 with TRBJ2-1; the D is unclear. Germline V gives CDR1 SGHVS, CDR2 FNYEAQ. CDR3 size: 15 residues.

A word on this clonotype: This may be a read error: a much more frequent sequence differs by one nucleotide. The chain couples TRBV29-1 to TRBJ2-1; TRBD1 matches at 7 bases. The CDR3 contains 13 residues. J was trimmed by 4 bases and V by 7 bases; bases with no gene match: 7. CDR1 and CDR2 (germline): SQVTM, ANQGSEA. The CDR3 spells CSAMTGNYNEQFF. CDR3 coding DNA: TGCAGCGCCATGACAGGGAATTACAATGAGCAGTTCTTC.

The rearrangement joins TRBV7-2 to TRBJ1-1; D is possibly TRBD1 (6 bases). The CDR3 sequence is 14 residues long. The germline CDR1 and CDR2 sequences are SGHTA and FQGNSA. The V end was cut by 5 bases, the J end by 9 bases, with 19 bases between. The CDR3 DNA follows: TGTGCCAGCAGCAAAGCCAGGGGTACGGCTAAAGCTTTCTTT. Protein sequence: CASSKARGTAKAFF.

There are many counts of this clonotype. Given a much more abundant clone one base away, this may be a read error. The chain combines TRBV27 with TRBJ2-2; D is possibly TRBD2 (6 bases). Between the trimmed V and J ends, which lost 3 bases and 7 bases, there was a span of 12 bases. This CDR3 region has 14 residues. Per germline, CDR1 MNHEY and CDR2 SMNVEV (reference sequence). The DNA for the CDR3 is TGTGCCAGCAGTTTGTGGGCGCGGGACGGGGAGCTGTTTTTT. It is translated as CASSLWARDGELFF.

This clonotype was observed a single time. In DNA, the CDR3 is TGCAGTGCTAGTTCCGTGACAGGGGGCCGAGGAGGTACGCAGTATTTT. Its protein product is CSASSVTGGRGGTQYF. The genes are TRBV20-1 and TRBJ2-3; 10 bases are a match to TRBD1. The CDR3 totals 16 residues. The trim removed 3 bases at V and 8 bases at J, leaving 14 bases unmatched. Looked up from germline, CDR1 is DFQATT and CDR2 is SNEGSKA (reference sequence).

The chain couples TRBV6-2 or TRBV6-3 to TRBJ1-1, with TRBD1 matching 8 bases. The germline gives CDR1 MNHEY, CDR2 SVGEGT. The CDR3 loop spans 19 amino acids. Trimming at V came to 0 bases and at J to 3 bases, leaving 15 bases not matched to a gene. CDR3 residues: CASSYSDGARTGSHTEAFF. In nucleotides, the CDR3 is TGTGCCAGCAGTTACTCGGACGGTGCTAGGACAGGGTCTCACACTGAAGCTTTCTTT.

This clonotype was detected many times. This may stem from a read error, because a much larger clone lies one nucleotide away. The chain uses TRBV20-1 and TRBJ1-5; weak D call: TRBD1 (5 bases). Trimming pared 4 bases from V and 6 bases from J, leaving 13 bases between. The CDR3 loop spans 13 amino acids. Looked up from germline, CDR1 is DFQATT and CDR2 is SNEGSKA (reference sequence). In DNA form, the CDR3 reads TGCAGTGCTATAACCGACAGAAGTCAGCCCCAGCATTTT. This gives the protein CSAITDRSQPQHF.

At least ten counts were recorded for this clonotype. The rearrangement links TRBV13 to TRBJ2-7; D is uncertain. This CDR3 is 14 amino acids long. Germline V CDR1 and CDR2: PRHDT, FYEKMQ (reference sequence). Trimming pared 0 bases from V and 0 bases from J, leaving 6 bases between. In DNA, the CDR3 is TGTGCCAGCAGCTTAGGCGGTAGCTCCTACGAGCAGTACTTC. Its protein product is CASSLGGSSYEQYF.

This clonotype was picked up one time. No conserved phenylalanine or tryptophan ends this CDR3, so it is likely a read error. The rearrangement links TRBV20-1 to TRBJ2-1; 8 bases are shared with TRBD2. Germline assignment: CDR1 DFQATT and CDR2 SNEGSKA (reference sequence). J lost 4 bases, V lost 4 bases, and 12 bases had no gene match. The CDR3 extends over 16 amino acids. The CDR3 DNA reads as TGCAGTGCTAAGGTTCCGGGACTAGTGTCTTACAATGAGCAGTTCCTC. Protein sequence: CSAKVPGLVSYNEQFL.

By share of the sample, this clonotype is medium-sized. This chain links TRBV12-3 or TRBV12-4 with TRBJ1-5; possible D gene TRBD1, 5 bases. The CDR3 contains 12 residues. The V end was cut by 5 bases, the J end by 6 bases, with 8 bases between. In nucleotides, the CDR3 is TGTGCCAGCAGTAGACAGTCTCAGCCCCAGCATTTT. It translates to CASSRQSQPQHF.

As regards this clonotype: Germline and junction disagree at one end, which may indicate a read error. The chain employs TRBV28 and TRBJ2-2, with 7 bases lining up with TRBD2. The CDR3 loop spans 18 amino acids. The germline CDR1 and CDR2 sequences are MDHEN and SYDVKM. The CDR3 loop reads CASSLGLRDYANTVELFF. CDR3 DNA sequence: TGTGCCAGCAGTCTCGGTTTGAGGGACTACGCGAACACCGTGGAGCTGTTTTTT.